The T cell receptor beta chain described here comes from a study of T cells in Graves' hyperthyroidism and ophthalmopathy (dated by TCRdb to between 2018 and 2021). For the wider study: A discovery cohort of around 98 patients, about 43 with Graves' ophthalmopathy and approximately 57 with stable Graves' hyperthyroidism, was used to find distinguishing TCR V-J signatures. In addition, the study compared T-cell repertoires in thyroid tissue and in blood from six Graves' hyperthyroidism patients. The paper reports TCR Vbeta CDR3 sequencing of 130 to 150 peripheral blood samples: approximately 43 ophthalmopathy, fewer than 80 hyperthyroidism and approximately 17 progressor patients. An independent validation cohort of around 19 hyperthyroidism patients and approximately 15 patients who later progressed to ophthalmopathy tested prospective prediction of ophthalmopathy. Once sampling was done, hyperthyroidism patients were given methimazole at a starting dose of 30 mg daily, whereas ophthalmopathy patients were given high-dose intravenous methylprednisolone. The 75 to 100 discovery patients were divided at random into training and test sets in a 7:3 ratio. What the study reported, not specific to this receptor: During validation, the model predicted progression to ophthalmopathy a median of around 6 months ahead of onset, with roughly 65% sensitivity and 72% to 80% specificity. In cross-validation, a model built on a 13 V-J signature told ophthalmopathy apart from stable hyperthyroidism with under 90% sensitivity and about 81% specificity, and in testing the same model reached 80%/75%. No statistical method was used to fix the sample size in advance, and group allocation was not hidden from the investigators. Most expanded thyroid clonotypes (frequency above 0.001) were also detected in blood, a finding suggesting that blood repertoires may reflect thyroid immune responses.

V is cut by 4 bases and J by 3 bases, and the space between the germline ends is 10 bases. From the cysteine up to the phenylalanine, the CDR3 has a length of 14 residues. The only DNA kept is the CDR3, 42 bases in frame from the first base. Sequences ENHRY (CDR1) and SYGVKD (CDR2) are obtained from the germline V gene. Exclusion was applied to patients with uncontrolled infections, other autoimmune diseases, pregnancy or lactation. Diagnoses were based on clinical symptoms, serum thyroxine and TRAb, thyroid ultrasound and orbital computed tomography. Trizol reagent was used to extract total RNA, and RNA quality was then checked on an Agilent 2100 Bioanalyzer. The TCR beta CDR3 regions were amplified from the RNA transcripts. A first-round RT-PCR of the TCR CDR3 used the HTBI primer set with the Qiagen OneStep RT-PCR kit. The libraries were constructed in a second round of multiplex PCR and then size-selected and purified. Sequencing of the libraries was done on an Illumina HiSeq2000 using paired-end 100 bp reads. The authors processed their data as follows. Raw data were processed with SOAPnuke, discarding reads with adapters, uncalled bases, mean Phred below 15, or no exact constant-primer or identifier match. COPE v1.2.5 was used to merge high-quality paired reads, and clonotypes were defined as unique nucleotide sequences. MiTCR v1.1 was used to align the clonotypes against IMGT TRBV, TRBD and TRBJ reference segments. The analysis included only V-J combinations with a frequency above 0.0001, which together covered 98% to 99.2% of the repertoires. A TCS score was defined as the ratio of F50 (clonal expansion) to E x V (chaos), with BLOSUM62-based TCRdist applied between CDR3 peptides within each V-J. Welch's t-statistics and random forest reduced approximately 520 V-J features to roughly 13, which were used in a naive Bayes classifier (R e1071). The Morisita-Horn index was used to measure how similar the thyroid and blood repertoires were. TCRdb's own reprocessing of the public reads used fastp at Q25 and MiXCR and kept productive beta chains. Each CDR3 protein gets just one entry, which takes the most common genes and DNA from the rows behind it. For this entry, the V and J calls and clone size follow TCRdb and not the study's own pipeline. This sample gives about 660,000 distinct CDR3 sequences in total; about 45% of them show up just once. The top ten constitute about 7.2% of the sample.

This clonotype has a count of ten or more. This clone's antigen is unknown. No much larger clone is present one base from it, and per-base qualities are unavailable. This receptor was taken from an adult man with Graves' disease, either hyperthyroidism or ophthalmopathy (not recorded which). The sequence joins TRBV10-3 to TRBJ1-5; no D gene can be assigned with confidence. The sequenced sample was peripheral blood or thyroid tissue (not recorded which). CDR3 reads: CAISGSGDNQPQHF. The nucleotide sequence is given as TGTGCCATCAGTGGATCCGGGGACAATCAGCCCCAGCATTTT.